A single sample is the source of the 25 T cell receptor beta chains below, sequenced in a study of pediatric ulcerative colitis. Some clones are missing from TCRdb's copy, which holds only in-frame ones; the method was immunoSEQ multiplex PCR. This table has some 37,000 clones, around 78% appearing once. Rectal tissue came from one to two pinch biopsies taken at colonoscopy. The sample was gut tissue. The origin of the receptors is a boy between 10 and 17 years old with moderate ulcerative colitis.

The chain uses TRBV28 and TRBJ2-7; 13 bases match TRBD2. The CDR3 loop spans 15 amino acids. Unmatched junction bases numbered 5, after V lost 5 bases and J lost 4 bases. The germline CDR1 and CDR2 sequences are MDHEN and SYDVKM. CDR3 region: CASSPWTSGGYEQYF. The CDR3 coding sequence is TGTGCCAGCAGTCCCTGGACTAGCGGGGGATACGAGCAGTACTTC. The whole variable domain, remainder taken from reference TRBV28 and TRBJ2-7, is DVKVTQSSRYLVKRTGEKVFLECVQDMDHENMFWYRQDPGLGLRLIYFSYDVKMKEKGDIPEGYSVSREKKERFSLILESASTNQTSMYLCASSPWTSGGYEQYFGPGTRLTVT.

The V gene is TRBV6-1, the J gene TRBJ2-4; D is ambiguous. Germline V gene sequence: CDR1 MNHNS, CDR2 SASEGT. The CDR3 sequence is 17 residues long. Deletions cut 2 bases from V and 0 bases from J, with 14 bases between. The CDR3: CASSERKDSLAKNIQYF. The CDR3 DNA reads as TGTGCCAGCAGTGAAAGAAAGGATTCCCTAGCCAAAAACATTCAGTACTTC.

The rearrangement links TRBV4-2 to TRBJ2-1; TRBD1 is a possible D gene (6 bases). Looked up from germline, CDR1 is LGHNA and CDR2 is YNFKEQ. V gave up 3 bases and J gave up 10 bases, with 13 bases separating them. This CDR3 is built from 13 residues. CDR3 DNA: TGTGCCAGCAGCCAGGAACAGGGAAGGGAGCAGTTCTTC. It is translated as CASSQEQGREQFF.

CDR3 loop: CASSLELAGGETQYF. The DNA of the CDR3 is TGTGCCAGCAGCTTAGAACTAGCGGGGGGAGAGACCCAGTACTTC. The chain recombines TRBV7-6 with TRBJ2-5, with 12 bases identical to TRBD2. The CDR3 contains 15 residues. Looked up from germline, CDR1 is SGHVS and CDR2 is FNYEAQ. The V segment lost 1 base and the J segment 4 bases; nucleotides outside the gene matches: 1.

This clone was seen a single time. This chain uses TRBV28 with TRBJ2-7; 7 bases agree with TRBD2. The CDR3 spans 14 residues. V shed 7 bases, J shed 3 bases, and the junction held 9 bases outside the gene matches. CDR1 is MDHEN, CDR2 SYDVKM, per germline. For the CDR3, the DNA is TGTGCCAGCACACGCGGGAGCAGGTTCTACGAGCAGTACTTC. Amino acids: CASTRGSRFYEQYF.

This chain links TRBV5-6 with TRBJ1-2; D might be TRBD1 (6 bases). Trimming removed 7 bases from V and 8 bases from J, with 15 bases in between. From germline, CDR1 is SGHDT and CDR2 YYEEEE. CDR3 size: 12 residues. This CDR3 is CASSVTGPGYTF. The CDR3 coding sequence is TGTGCCAGCTCGGTGACAGGACCGGGCTACACCTTC.

The chain couples TRBV27 to TRBJ2-7; 10 nucleotides agree with TRBD2. The CDR3 is made up of 14 amino acids. The germline V gene has CDR1 MNHEY and CDR2 SMNVEV (reference sequence). V gave up 6 bases and J gave up 4 bases; unmatched junction bases: 6. The CDR3 is CASSIAGGIYEQYF. CDR3 coding DNA: TGTGCCAGCAGCATAGCGGGAGGAATATACGAGCAGTACTTC.

V is TRBV5-4 and J is TRBJ2-7; D is perhaps TRBD2 (6 bases). CDR1 and CDR2 from the germline V gene are SGHNT and YYREEE (reference sequence). The CDR3 runs 15 residues. Trimming took off 0 bases at V and 3 bases at J, with 13 bases between the two ends. For the CDR3, the DNA is TGTGCCAGCAGCTTGGCCGGGACTGCTTACTACGAGCAGTACTTC. This codes for CASSLAGTAYYEQYF.

The V call is TRBV28, the J call TRBJ2-7; 8 bases align to TRBD1. The CDR3 has 16 amino acids. Trimming took 6 bases from V and 0 from J; bases not matched to a gene: 10. Germline values: CDR1 MDHEN, CDR2 SYDVKM. The CDR3 region has the DNA TGTGCCAGCAGCTCGCACGGACAGGGAAGCTCCTACGAGCAGTACTTC. Translating gives CASSSHGQGSSYEQYF. The full variable domain, with the rest looked up from reference TRBV28 and TRBJ2-7, is DVKVTQSSRYLVKRTGEKVFLECVQDMDHENMFWYRQDPGLGLRLIYFSYDVKMKEKGDIPEGYSVSREKKERFSLILESASTNQTSMYLCASSSHGQGSSYEQYFGPGTRLTVT.

The chain uses TRBV28 and TRBJ2-4; D may correspond to TRBD1 or TRBD2 (5 bases each). Trimming removed 5 bases at V and 0 bases at J, with 11 bases between. This CDR3 contains 15 residues. The V gene's germline CDR1 is MDHEN and CDR2 SYDVKM. The CDR3 bases are TGTGCCAGCAGTAGTTGGGGGTTAGCCAAAAACATTCAGTACTTC. Residues: CASSSWGLAKNIQYF.

The chain links TRBV5-4 to TRBJ2-7; perhaps D is TRBD1 or TRBD2 (6 bases each). Germline V gene data show CDR1 as SGHNT and CDR2 as YYREEE (reference sequence). The CDR3 extends over 13 amino acids. With 0 bases removed from V and 8 bases from J, the gap between germline ends came to 12 bases. The DNA for the CDR3 is TGTGCCAGCAGCTTGGCGGGGGCCCCCAAGCAGTACTTC. Translated, it gives CASSLAGAPKQYF.

V gene TRBV2 combines with J gene TRBJ2-3; weak D call: TRBD1 (6 bases). The CDR3 contains 18 residues. The V gene's germline CDR1 is SNHLY and CDR2 FYNNEI. Trimming stripped 5 bases from V and 0 bases from J, with 21 bases between. The CDR3 region is CASSKQGLALISTDTQYF. CDR3 bases: TGTGCCAGCAGTAAACAGGGTTTAGCCCTTATAAGCACAGATACGCAGTATTTT.

V is TRBV28 and J is TRBJ1-1; the D gene is possibly TRBD1 (6 bases). V shed 5 bases and J shed 1 base, with 17 bases lying between them. Germline lookup yields CDR1 MDHEN and CDR2 SYDVKM. CDR3 length: 16 residues. In nucleotides, the CDR3 is TGTGCCAGCAGTATGTGGGGGGGCAGGGCGAACACTGAAGCTTTCTTT. It encodes CASSMWGGRANTEAFF.

The genes are TRBV7-2 and TRBJ1-2; possible D gene TRBD1, 5 bases. Germline loops: CDR1 SGHTA, CDR2 FQGNSA. The CDR3 consists of 14 residues. V gave up 2 bases and J gave up 3 bases, with 10 bases separating them. The CDR3 sequence is CASSLSGSDYGYTF. In nucleotides, the CDR3 is TGTGCCAGCAGCTTATCAGGGTCTGACTATGGCTACACCTTC.

The genes are TRBV7-2 and TRBJ1-2; D is uncertain. The germline CDR1 and CDR2 sequences are SGHTA and FQGNSA. CDR3 length: 13 residues. Between the trimmed V and J ends, which lost 5 bases and 8 bases, there was a span of 15 bases. In DNA form, the CDR3 reads TGTGCCAGCAGCCCCGGCCATGATCGGGGCTACACCTTC. Translation: CASSPGHDRGYTF.

The rearrangement uses TRBV27 and TRBJ2-7; D gene unclear. The CDR3 has 12 amino acids. The ends were cut back, 3 bases at V and 3 bases at J, with 6 bases in the middle. CDR1 is MNHEY and CDR2 is SMNVEV in the germline V gene (reference sequence). CDR3 sequence (DNA): TGTGCCAGCAGTTTCGTAGACTACGAGCAGTACTTC. Amino acid sequence: CASSFVDYEQYF.

The genes are TRBV7-9 and TRBJ2-1; 12 bases map to TRBD2. Trimming took 5 bases from V and 9 from J; bases not matched to a gene: 8. CDR3 size: 15 residues. Germline-derived CDR1 and CDR2 are SEHNR and FQNEAQ (reference sequence). CDR3 DNA: TGTGCCAGCAGCGGTCTAGCGGGAGGGTTTACTGAGCAGTTCTTC. This gives the protein CASSGLAGGFTEQFF.

The chain uses TRBV5-6 and TRBJ2-2, with 9 bases matching TRBD1. Trimming cost V 6 bases and J 6 bases; bases outside gene matches: 12. The CDR3 sequence is 16 residues long. Germline lookup yields CDR1 SGHDT and CDR2 YYEEEE. CDR3 sequence (DNA): TGTGCCAGCACCTCCGCCGGGACAGGGAAGGCCGGGGAGCTGTTTTTT. This gives the protein CASTSAGTGKAGELFF.

The V and J genes are TRBV7-2 and TRBJ1-6, with D unresolved. V was pared by 4 bases and J by 7 bases, with 8 bases between. CDR1 SGHTA and CDR2 FQGNSA come from the germline V gene. The CDR3 consists of 13 residues. CDR3 loop: CASSYFQNSPLHF. In DNA, the CDR3 is TGTGCCAGCAGCTATTTCCAAAATTCACCCCTCCACTTT.

This chain joins TRBV11-3 and TRBJ1-1; no firm D call. The CDR3 is 13 amino acids. The V and J ends lost 3 bases and 5 bases respectively, with 10 bases between them. The germline V gene encodes CDR1 SGHNT and CDR2 YENEEA. CDR3 sequence: CASSLTVGTEAFF. The CDR3, as DNA: TGTGCCAGCAGCTTGACCGTCGGGACTGAAGCTTTCTTT.

This clone occurred a few times. The chain employs TRBV28 and TRBJ1-2, with D unclear. The germline CDR1 and CDR2 sequences are MDHEN and SYDVKM. This CDR3 contains 12 residues. Trimming pared 10 bases from V and 4 bases from J, leaving 13 bases between. CDR3 sequence reads: CATREVAYGYTF. The DNA for the CDR3 is TGTGCCACCCGTGAGGTGGCCTATGGCTACACCTTC.

Relative to its sample, this clone is medium-sized. The chain is built from TRBV10-1 and TRBJ1-5; 9 bases match TRBD1. Germline assignment: CDR1 WNHNN and CDR2 SYGVQD (reference sequence). This CDR3 comprises 17 residues. Losses at the gene ends were 6 bases for V and 5 bases for J; bases not matched to a gene: 14. DNA of the CDR3: TGCGCCAGCAGCAATGTCCGGGACAGGGCTCGGGATCAGCCCCAGCATTTT. It codes for CASSNVRDRARDQPQHF.

The rearrangement links TRBV19 to TRBJ2-7; the match to TRBD2 covers 7 bases. The CDR3 length is 14 residues. Germline V gene data show CDR1 as LNHDA and CDR2 as SQIVND (reference sequence). Unmatched junction bases numbered 11, after V lost 5 bases and J lost 7 bases. The CDR3, as DNA: TGTGCCAGTAGTGTCCCGGGACTACTGATGGAGCAGTACTTC. It encodes CASSVPGLLMEQYF. The full variable domain, in which reference TRBV19 and TRBJ2-7 provide the parts outside the CDR3, is DGGITQSPKYLFRKEGQNVTLSCEQNLNHDAMYWYRQDPGQGLRLIYYSQIVNDFQKGDIAEGYSVSREKKESFPLTVTSAQKNPTAFYLCASSVPGLLMEQYFGPGTRLTVT.

There are a few counts of this clone. This rearrangement joins TRBV10-3 to TRBJ1-3, with 7 bases identical to TRBD1. This CDR3 is 14 amino acids long. The germline CDR1 and CDR2 sequences are ENHRY and SYGVKD. V dropped 7 bases and J dropped 4; count of bases not matched to a gene: 7. CDR3: CAITTGLGGNTIYF. CDR3 DNA sequence: TGTGCCATCACGACAGGGCTGGGAGGAAACACCATATATTTT.

Here the CDR3 DNA reads TGTGCCAGTAGTAATGCGGATGCAACTAATGAAAAACTGTTTTTT. Translated: CASSNADATNEKLFF. The genes are TRBV19 and TRBJ1-4; D is unresolved. CDR1 and CDR2 from the germline V gene are LNHDA and SQIVND (reference sequence). V was clipped by 4 bases and J by 0 bases, with 9 bases between them. This CDR3 contains 15 residues.